This entry features one TCR beta chain sequence. The antigen remains undetermined. Sequenced by immunoSEQ multiplex PCR; TCRdb stores in-frame clones only, minus some. The sample includes around 64,000 clones, roughly 81% of them seen just once. The data originate from a study of T cells in localized non-small cell lung cancer. Study results and limitations: Highest T cell clonality was seen in uninvolved adjacent lung, surpassing that measured in tumor.

The CDR3 is 15 residues long. The V end was cut by 1 base, the J end by 0 bases, with 7 bases between. Germline V lookup: CDR1 MNHNS, CDR2 SASEGT. This clonotype originated in a man between 35 and 75 years old with stage II lung adenocarcinoma. This rearrangement joins TRBV6-1 to TRBJ1-3; the D is unclear. The material was PBMCs, obtained before any cancer treatment. The CDR3 region is CASSEGLPSGNTIYF. The CDR3 DNA reads TGTGCCAGCAGTGAAGGTCTCCCCTCTGGAAACACCATATATTTT.